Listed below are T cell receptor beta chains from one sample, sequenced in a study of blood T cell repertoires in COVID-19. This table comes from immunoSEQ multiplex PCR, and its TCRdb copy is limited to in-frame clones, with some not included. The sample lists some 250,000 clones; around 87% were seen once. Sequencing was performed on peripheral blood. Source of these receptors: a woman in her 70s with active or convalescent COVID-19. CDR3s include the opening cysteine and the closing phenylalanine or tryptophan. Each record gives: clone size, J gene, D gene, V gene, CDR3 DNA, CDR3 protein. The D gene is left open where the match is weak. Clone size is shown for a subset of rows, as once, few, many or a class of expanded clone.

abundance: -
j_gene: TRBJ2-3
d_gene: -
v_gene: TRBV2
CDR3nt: TGTGCCAGCACTTCCAGGGGCACTAGCACAGATACGCAGTATTTT
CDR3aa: CASTSRGTSTDTQYF

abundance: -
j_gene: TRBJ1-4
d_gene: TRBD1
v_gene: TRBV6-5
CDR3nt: TGTGCCAGCAGGGGGGGACAGAATGAAAAACTGTTTTTT
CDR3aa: CASRGGQNEKLFF

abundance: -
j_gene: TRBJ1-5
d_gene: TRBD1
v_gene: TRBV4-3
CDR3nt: TGCGCCAGCAGCCAAGGACAGGGCGGGAATCAGCCCCAGCATTTT
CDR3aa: CASSQGQGGNQPQHF

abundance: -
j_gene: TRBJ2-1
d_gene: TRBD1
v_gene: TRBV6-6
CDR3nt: TGTGCCAGCACCCTGGCCGACAGGGGGAGGAACAATGAGCAGTTCTTC
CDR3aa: CASTLADRGRNNEQFF

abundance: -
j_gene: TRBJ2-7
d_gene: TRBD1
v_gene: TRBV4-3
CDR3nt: TGCGCCAGCAGCCAAGAGGCCGTCGGGGGACAGGGGGCCTACTACGAGCAGTACTTC
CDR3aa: CASSQEAVGGQGAYYEQYF

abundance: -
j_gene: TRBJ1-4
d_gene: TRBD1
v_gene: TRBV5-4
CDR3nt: TGTGCCAGCAGCTTACAGGGGGCGGATGAAAAACTGTTTTTT
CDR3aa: CASSLQGADEKLFF

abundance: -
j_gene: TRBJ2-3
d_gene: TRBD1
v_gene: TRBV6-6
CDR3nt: TGTGCCACCTCTTCCACAGGGGCCGGCACAGATACGCAGTATTTT
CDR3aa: CATSSTGAGTDTQYF

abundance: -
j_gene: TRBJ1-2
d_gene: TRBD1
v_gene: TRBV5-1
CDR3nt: TGCGCCAGCAGTTATGGGACAGCGAGAGGCTACACCTTC
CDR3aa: CASSYGTARGYTF

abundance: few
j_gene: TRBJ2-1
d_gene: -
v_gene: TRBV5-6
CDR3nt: TGTGCCAGCAGCTCCACCGACCGGGTCCTCCCTTTTGGAAATGAGCAGTTCTTC
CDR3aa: CASSSTDRVLPFGNEQFF

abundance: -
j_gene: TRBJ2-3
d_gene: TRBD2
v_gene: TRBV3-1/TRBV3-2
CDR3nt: TGTGCCAGCAGCCAGGGACTAGTGGCAGATACGCAGTATTTT
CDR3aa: CASSQGLVADTQYF

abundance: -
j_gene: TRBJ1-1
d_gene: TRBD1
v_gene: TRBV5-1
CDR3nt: TGCGCCAGCAGCTTACAGGGGCGCATGAACACTGAAGCTTTCTTT
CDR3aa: CASSLQGRMNTEAFF

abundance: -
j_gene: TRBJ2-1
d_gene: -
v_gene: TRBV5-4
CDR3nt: TGTGCCAGCAGCCGAGGACCCAGGGGTGACTACAATGAGCAGTTCTTC
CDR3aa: CASSRGPRGDYNEQFF

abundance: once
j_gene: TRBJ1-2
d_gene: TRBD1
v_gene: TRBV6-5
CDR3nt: TGTGCCAGCAGTAGAAGGACAGGGGAGGGCTACACCTTC
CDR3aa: CASSRRTGEGYTF

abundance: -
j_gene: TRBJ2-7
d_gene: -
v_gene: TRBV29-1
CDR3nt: TGCAGCGTAGGAACAGACTACGAGCAGTACTTC
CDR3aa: CSVGTDYEQYF

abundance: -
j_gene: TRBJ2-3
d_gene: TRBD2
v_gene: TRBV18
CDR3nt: TGTGCCAGCTCACCAAGGACTAGCGGGGTAACAGATACGCAGTATTTT
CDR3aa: CASSPRTSGVTDTQYF

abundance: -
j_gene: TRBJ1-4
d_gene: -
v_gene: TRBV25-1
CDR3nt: TGTGCCAGCAGTGATGAGGGAAACGAAAAACTGTTTTTT
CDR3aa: CASSDEGNEKLFF

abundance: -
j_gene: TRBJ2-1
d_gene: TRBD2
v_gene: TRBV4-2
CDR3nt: TGTGCCAGCAGTGGACAAGCGGGGGGGTTTAATGAGCAGTTCTTC
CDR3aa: CASSGQAGGFNEQFF

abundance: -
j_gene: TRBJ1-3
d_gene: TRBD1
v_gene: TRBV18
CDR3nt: TGTGCCAGCTCAATGACAGGGACTGGAAACACCATATATTTT
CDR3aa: CASSMTGTGNTIYF

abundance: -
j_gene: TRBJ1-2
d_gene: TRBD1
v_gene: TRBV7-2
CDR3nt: TGTGCCAGCAGCTTAGCCTTCTCAGGGGGAAACTATGGCTACACCTTC
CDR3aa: CASSLAFSGGNYGYTF

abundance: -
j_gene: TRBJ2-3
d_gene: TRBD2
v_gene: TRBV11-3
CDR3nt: TGTGCCAGCAGCCTGGCGGGGGAATGGGGGACGCAGTATTTT
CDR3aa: CASSLAGEWGTQYF

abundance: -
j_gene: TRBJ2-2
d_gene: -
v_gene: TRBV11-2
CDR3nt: TGTGCCAGCAGCTTGGGACATACCATAGGAACCGGGGAGCTGTTTTTT
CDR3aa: CASSLGHTIGTGELFF

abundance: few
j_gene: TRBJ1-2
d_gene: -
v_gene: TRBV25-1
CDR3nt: TGTGCCAGCAGTGCGCGGGGAGGGGAAGGCTACACCTTC
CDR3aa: CASSARGGEGYTF

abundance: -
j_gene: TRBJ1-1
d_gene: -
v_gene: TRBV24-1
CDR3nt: TGTGCCACCCGGGGGTCTATAGTCACTGAAGCTTTCTTT
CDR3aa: CATRGSIVTEAFF

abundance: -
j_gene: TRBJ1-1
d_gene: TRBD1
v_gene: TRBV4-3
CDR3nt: TGCGCCAGCAGCCCATCCTCTGTAGGGACAGGGGGCACTGAAGCTTTCTTT
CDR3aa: CASSPSSVGTGGTEAFF

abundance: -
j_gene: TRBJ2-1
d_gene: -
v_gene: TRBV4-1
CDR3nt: TGCGCCAGCAGCTACTATGGTTTTAGCGACAATGAGCAGTTCTTC
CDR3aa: CASSYYGFSDNEQFF

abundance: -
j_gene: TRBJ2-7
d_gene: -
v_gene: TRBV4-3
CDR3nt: TGCGCCAGCAGCCAAGGTGACACAGTAGGAAACGAGCAGTACTTC
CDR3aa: CASSQGDTVGNEQYF

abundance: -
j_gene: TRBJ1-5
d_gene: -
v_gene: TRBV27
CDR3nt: TGTGCCAGCAGCGGAGGGCAGAACAATCAGCCCCAGCATTTT
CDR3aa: CASSGGQNNQPQHF

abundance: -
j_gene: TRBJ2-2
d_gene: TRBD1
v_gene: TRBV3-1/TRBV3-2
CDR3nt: TGTGCCAGCCAACAGGGGCCCGGGGAGCTGTTTTTT
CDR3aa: CASQQGPGELFF

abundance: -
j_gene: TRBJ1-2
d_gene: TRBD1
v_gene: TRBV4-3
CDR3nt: TGCGCCAGCAGCCAAGGGACAGGGACCAGCACCTATGGCTACACCTTC
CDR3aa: CASSQGTGTSTYGYTF

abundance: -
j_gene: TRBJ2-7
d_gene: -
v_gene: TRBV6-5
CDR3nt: TGTGCCAGCAGTTACTCTCTGGGGACATCGCTCGAGCAGTACTTC
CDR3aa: CASSYSLGTSLEQYF

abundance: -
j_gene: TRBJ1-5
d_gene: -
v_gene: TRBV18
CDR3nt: TGTGCCAGCTCACCATCCGCTCTACTACAGGATCAGCCCCAGCATTTT
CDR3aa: CASSPSALLQDQPQHF

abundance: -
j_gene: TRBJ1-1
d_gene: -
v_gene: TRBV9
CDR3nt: TGTGCCAGCAGCGCTACCCGCGTGAACACTGAAGCTTTCTTT
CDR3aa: CASSATRVNTEAFF

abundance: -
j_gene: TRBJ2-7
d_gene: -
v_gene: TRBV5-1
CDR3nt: TGCGCCAGCTCGAGGACAGCCACTCAGCCCTACGAGCAGTACTTC
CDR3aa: CASSRTATQPYEQYF

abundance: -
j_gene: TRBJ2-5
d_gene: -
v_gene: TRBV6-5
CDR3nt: TGTGCCAGCGCGATAGAGACCCAGTACTTC
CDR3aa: CASAIETQYF

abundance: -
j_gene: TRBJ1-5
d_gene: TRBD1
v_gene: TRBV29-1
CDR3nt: TGCAGCGTCCGGGACAGGGACAATCAGCCCCAGCATTTT
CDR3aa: CSVRDRDNQPQHF

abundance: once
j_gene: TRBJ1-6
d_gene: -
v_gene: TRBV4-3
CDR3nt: TGCGCCAGCTCCCGGCAGGGTAATTCACCCCTCCACTTT
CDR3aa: CASSRQGNSPLHF

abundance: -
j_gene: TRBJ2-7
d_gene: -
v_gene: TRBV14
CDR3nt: TGTGCCAGCAGCCCCCTAGGGGGGGGCCCCCCCTACGAGCAGTACTTC
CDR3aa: CASSPLGGGPPYEQYF